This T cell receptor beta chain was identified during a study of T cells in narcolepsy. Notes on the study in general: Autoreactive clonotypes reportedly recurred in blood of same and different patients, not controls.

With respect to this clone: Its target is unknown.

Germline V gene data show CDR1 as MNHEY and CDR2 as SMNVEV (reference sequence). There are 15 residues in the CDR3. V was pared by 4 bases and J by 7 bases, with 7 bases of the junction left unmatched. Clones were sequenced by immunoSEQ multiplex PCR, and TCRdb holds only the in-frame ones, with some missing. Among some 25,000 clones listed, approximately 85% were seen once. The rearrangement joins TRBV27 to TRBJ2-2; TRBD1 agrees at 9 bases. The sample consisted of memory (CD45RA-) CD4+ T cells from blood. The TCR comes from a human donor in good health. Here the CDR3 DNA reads TGTGCCAGCAGTTGGGGACAGGGAAGGATCGGGGAGCTGTTTTTT. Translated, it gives CASSWGQGRIGELFF.